These 11 T cell receptor beta chains originate from one sample sequenced in a study of long-term antiretroviral therapy in people with HIV. They ran version v3.0 of the immunoSEQ assay at survey level. Only in-frame clones appear in the TCRdb table, and some are missing; sequencing was by immunoSEQ multiplex PCR. The repertoire consists of about 17,000 clones, with about four fifths occurring once and the leading ten covering 8%. This specimen consisted of unsorted PBMCs, obtained at the start of antiretroviral therapy. Every receptor here comes from a man aged 25 to 45 with HIV.

The chain is built from TRBV2 and TRBJ2-3; D is undetermined. The germline V gene encodes CDR1 SNHLY and CDR2 FYNNEI. V was pared by 5 bases and J by 2 bases, with 2 bases between. This CDR3 is 11 amino acids long. The CDR3 here is CASSITDTQYF. CDR3 nucleotides: TGTGCCAGCAGTATCACAGATACGCAGTATTTT.

The gene calls are TRBV5-1 and TRBJ2-1; no clear D. CDR1 and CDR2 (germline): SGHRS, YFSETQ. The V and J ends lost 0 bases and 10 bases respectively, with 11 bases between them. The CDR3 length is 13 residues. The CDR3, as DNA: TGCGCCAGCAGCTTGGGTCCGGGTTCGGAGCAGTTCTTC. It yields the protein CASSLGPGSEQFF.

The chain's CDR3 is CASSDSGTNLSYEQYF. CDR3 nucleotide sequence: TGCGCCAGCAGTGATAGCGGGACCAACTTATCCTACGAGCAGTACTTC. The chain recombines TRBV10-1 with TRBJ2-7; TRBD2 matches 8 bases. In germline, CDR1 is WNHNN, CDR2 SYGVQD (reference sequence). J gave up 1 base and V 3 bases, and 8 bases lay outside the gene matches. The CDR3 is made up of 16 amino acids.

By proportion, this clone is medium-sized (0.01 to 0.1%). The genes are TRBV4-3 and TRBJ2-7; D is unclear. The germline CDR1 and CDR2 sequences are LGHNA and YSLEER. The V gene lost 0 bases and the J gene lost 1 base, with 4 bases spanning the gap. CDR3 length: 13 amino acids. CDR3 DNA sequence: TGCGCCAGCAGCCAAGATGGGTCCTACGAGCAGTACTTC. Its translation is CASSQDGSYEQYF.

The J gene is TRBJ2-3, the V gene TRBV2, with unresolved D. From germline, CDR1 is SNHLY and CDR2 FYNNEI. This CDR3 is 12 amino acids long. V shed 5 bases and J shed 6 bases, with 9 bases lying between them. The DNA of the CDR3 is TGTGCCAGCAGTCCAGCCGCGGATACGCAGTATTTT. Translation gives CASSPAADTQYF.

V and J are TRBV30 and TRBJ1-1; D gene unclear. This CDR3 has 13 residues. Trimming cost V 0 bases and J 3 bases, with 8 bases left between them. CDR1 is GTSNPN and CDR2 is SVGIG in the germline V gene (reference sequence). CDR3 protein: CAWSVQRDTEAFF. The CDR3 coding sequence is TGTGCCTGGAGTGTACAGAGGGACACTGAAGCTTTCTTT.

V gene TRBV11-2 combines with J gene TRBJ2-7, with a weak D call TRBD2 (5 bases). V lost 5 bases and J lost 0, with 17 bases in between. The CDR3 totals 16 residues. CDR1 and CDR2 (germline): SGHAT, FQNNGV. The CDR3 sequence: CASSQKEGFSSYEQYF. CDR3 DNA: TGTGCCAGCAGCCAGAAAGAGGGATTTAGCTCCTACGAGCAGTACTTC.

In this sample, this clone turned up once. The chain joins TRBV11-2 to TRBJ2-4, with 7 bases matching TRBD1. There are 16 residues in the CDR3. The J segment lost 2 bases and the V segment lost 6 bases, leaving 10 bases of the junction unmatched. Germline V CDR1 and CDR2: SGHAT, FQNNGV. In nucleotides, the CDR3 is TGTGCCAGCAGTCCCTTCGGACAGGAATCCAAAAACATTCAGTACTTC. Amino acid sequence: CASSPFGQESKNIQYF.

This clone was picked up a small number of times. The rearrangement links TRBV11-3 to TRBJ1-6; possible D gene TRBD1, 5 bases. CDR3 length: 14 amino acids. The germline V and J ends were trimmed by 3 bases and 4 bases, with 7 bases remaining between them. The germline gives CDR1 SGHNT, CDR2 YENEEA. The CDR3 loop is CASSFDSYNSPLHF. In DNA form, the CDR3 reads TGTGCCAGCAGCTTTGACAGTTATAATTCACCCCTCCACTTT.

This chain joins TRBV5-5 and TRBJ1-3, with D maybe TRBD1 (5 bases). Trimming removed 0 bases from V and 4 bases from J, with 11 bases in between. The CDR3 contains 15 residues. The V gene's germline CDR1 is SGHKS and CDR2 YYEKEE (reference sequence). The CDR3 loop is CASSLAGRAGNTIYF. The DNA of the CDR3 is TGTGCCAGCAGCTTGGCCGGCAGGGCAGGAAACACCATATATTTT.

The chain couples TRBV7-2 to TRBJ2-6; D could derive from TRBD1 or TRBD2 (6 bases each). Trimming pared 4 bases from V and 3 bases from J, leaving 10 bases between. The germline V gene encodes CDR1 SGHTA and CDR2 FQGNSA. This CDR3 is built from 15 residues. CDR3 coding DNA: TGTGCCAGCAGCTCCAGGGGAGGTGGGGCCAACGTCCTGACTTTC. Translating it yields CASSSRGGGANVLTF.